This T cell receptor (beta chain) stems from a study of OX40 agonist ivuxolimab in advanced cancers. With respect to this clone: What it binds is unknown.

Study-level results: CD8+ T cells showed, on average, more clonal expansion than CD4+ cells. Among the lowest levels of clonal expansion were found in partial responders at 0.1-3.0 mg/kg. Clonal expansion from baseline to week 6 occurred in both CD4+ and CD8+ T cells.

Produced via immunoSEQ multiplex PCR; TCRdb's table is partial and in-frame only. The sample shows tens of thousands of clones, roughly 90% of them seen only once. The sample was CD4+ or CD8+ T cells sorted from blood, taken in a trial of the OX40 agonist ivuxolimab. The TCR comes from an adult with an advanced solid tumor such as melanoma, head and neck, liver or kidney cancer.

CDR3 bases: TGTGCCAGCAGCAGAACCGGGACAGGGAGGCCCGAGCAGTACTTC. As protein: CASSRTGTGRPEQYF. The J gene is TRBJ2-7, the V gene TRBV7-3; TRBD1 matches at 9 bases. Trimming at V came to 5 bases and at J to 6 bases, leaving 11 bases not matched to a gene. The CDR3 contains 15 residues. CDR1 SGHTA and CDR2 FQGTGA come from the germline V gene.